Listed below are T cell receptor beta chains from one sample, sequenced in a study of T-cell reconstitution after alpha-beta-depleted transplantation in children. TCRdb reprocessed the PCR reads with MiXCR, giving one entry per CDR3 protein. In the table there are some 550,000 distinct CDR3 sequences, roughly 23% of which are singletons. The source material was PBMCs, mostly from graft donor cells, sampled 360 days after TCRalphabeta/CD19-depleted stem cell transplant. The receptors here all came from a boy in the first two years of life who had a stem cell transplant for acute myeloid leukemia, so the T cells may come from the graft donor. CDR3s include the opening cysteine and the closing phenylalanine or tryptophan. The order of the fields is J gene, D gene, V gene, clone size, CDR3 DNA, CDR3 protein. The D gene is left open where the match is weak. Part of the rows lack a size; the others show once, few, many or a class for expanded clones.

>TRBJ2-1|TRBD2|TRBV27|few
TGTGCCAGCAGTCCCCTCACTAGCGGATACAATGAGCAGTTCTTC
CASSPLTSGYNEQFF
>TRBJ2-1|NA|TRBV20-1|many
TGCAGTGCTAGAGATAGGAGGGGCACGGGTAGCTCCTACAATGAGCAGTTCTTC
CSARDRRGTGSSYNEQFF
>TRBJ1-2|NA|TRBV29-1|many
TGCAGCGTTTTGGGGCGCCCCCGCTATGGCTACACCTTC
CSVLGRPRYGYTF
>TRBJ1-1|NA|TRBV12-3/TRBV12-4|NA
TGTGCCAGCAGTTTAATGCCTTCCCGAGAAGCTTTCTTT
CASSLMPSREAFF
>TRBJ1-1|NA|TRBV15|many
TGTGCCACCAGCAGAGGCCCCGGAAAGAGCGGGAACACTGAAGCTTTCTTT
CATSRGPGKSGNTEAFF
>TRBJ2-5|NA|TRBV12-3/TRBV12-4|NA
TGTGCCAGCAGTTTGGTCTTACAGCAAGAGACCCAGTACTTC
CASSLVLQQETQYF
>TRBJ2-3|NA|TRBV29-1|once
TGCAGCGTCGGGGACATCCGGTACCACACAGATACGCAGTATTTT
CSVGDIRYHTDTQYF
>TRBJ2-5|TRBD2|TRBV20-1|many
TGCAGTGCTAATAGCGGGGGCCCTCAAGAGACCCAGTACTTC
CSANSGGPQETQYF
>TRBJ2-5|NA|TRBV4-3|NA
TGCGCCAGCAGCCAATACCCGACTAGATGGGAGACCCAGTACTTC
CASSQYPTRWETQYF
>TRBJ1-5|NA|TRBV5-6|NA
TGTGCCAGCAGCTTGCTGGCCTCAGGGGATAGCAATCAGCCCCAGCATTTT
CASSLLASGDSNQPQHF
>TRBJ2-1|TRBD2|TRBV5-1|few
TGCGCCAGCAGCAATGGACTAGCGAGTCCCAATGAGCAGTTCTTC
CASSNGLASPNEQFF
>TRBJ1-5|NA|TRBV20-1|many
TGCAGTGCTAGACCGCCGGGGGGGTACAATCAGCCCCAGCATTTT
CSARPPGGYNQPQHF
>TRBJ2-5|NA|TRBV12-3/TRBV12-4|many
TGTGCCAGCAGTTTATTCGGCGATAAAGAGACCCAGTACTTC
CASSLFGDKETQYF
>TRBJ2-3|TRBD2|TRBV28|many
TGTGCCAGCAGTTTCCCCTCCGGAGCGGGGGACCGTAATACGCAGTATTTT
CASSFPSGAGDRNTQYF
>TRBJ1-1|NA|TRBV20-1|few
TGCAGTGCTAGTAGGGCGATGAACACTGAAGCTTTCTTT
CSASRAMNTEAFF
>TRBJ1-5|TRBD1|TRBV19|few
TGTGCCAGTAGTAGTCCGGGACAGGGGACTTATAGCAATCAGCCCCAGCATTTT
CASSSPGQGTYSNQPQHF
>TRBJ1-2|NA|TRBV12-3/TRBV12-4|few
TGTGCCAGCAGTTTGCAGGGGTCCACCTATGGCTACACCTTC
CASSLQGSTYGYTF
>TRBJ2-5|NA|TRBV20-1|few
TGCAGTGCTAGAGATCCTCTAGGTTCGTTGGAGACCCAGTACTTC
CSARDPLGSLETQYF
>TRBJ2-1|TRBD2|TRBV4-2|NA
TGTGCCAGCAGCCCCGTAGCGGGGGGTAACTCCTACAATGAGCAGTTCTTC
CASSPVAGGNSYNEQFF
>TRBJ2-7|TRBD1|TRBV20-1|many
TGCAGTGCTATCAGACAGGGCGACGAGCAGTACTTC
CSAIRQGDEQYF
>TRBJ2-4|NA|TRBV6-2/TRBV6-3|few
TGTGCCAGCAGTTGGCCGTCGGTCAACATTCAGTACTTC
CASSWPSVNIQYF
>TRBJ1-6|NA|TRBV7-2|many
TGTGCCAGCAGCCTCAACAGGGCATCCTATAATTCACCCCTCCACTTT
CASSLNRASYNSPLHF
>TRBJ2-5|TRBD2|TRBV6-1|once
TGTGCCAGCAGGGGTTCACTAGCGGGGGTGGAGACCCAGTACTTC
CASRGSLAGVETQYF
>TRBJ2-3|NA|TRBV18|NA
TGTGCCAGCTCACGGAGGGACTCCGTCACAGATACGCAGTATTTT
CASSRRDSVTDTQYF
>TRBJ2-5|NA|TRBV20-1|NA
TGCAGTGCCCGGGACACCCTCCAAGAGACCCAGTACTTC
CSARDTLQETQYF
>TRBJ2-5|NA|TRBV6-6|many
TGTGCCAGCAGTTGGGACTACCAAGAGACCCAGTACTTC
CASSWDYQETQYF
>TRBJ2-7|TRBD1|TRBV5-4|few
TGTGCCAGCAGCTTGGAGGGACAGTTCTACGAGCAGTACTTC
CASSLEGQFYEQYF
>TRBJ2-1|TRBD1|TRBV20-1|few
TGCAGTGGGAGGGGACAGGGGGTAAATGAGCAGTTCTTC
CSGRGQGVNEQFF
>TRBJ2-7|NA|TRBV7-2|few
TGTGCCAGCAGCTTAGCTAAACCCTCCTACGAGCAGTACTTC
CASSLAKPSYEQYF
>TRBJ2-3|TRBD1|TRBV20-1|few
TGCAGTGCTACCCTACCGGGACAGGGGGCGCCCGATACGCAGTATTTT
CSATLPGQGAPDTQYF
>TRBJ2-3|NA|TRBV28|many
TGTGCCACCGACACTTTACTCAACACAGATACGCAGTATTTT
CATDTLLNTDTQYF
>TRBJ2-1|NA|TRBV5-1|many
TGCGCCAGCAGCTTGGGGACGATTTACAATGAGCAGTTCTTC
CASSLGTIYNEQFF
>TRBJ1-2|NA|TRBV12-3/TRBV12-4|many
TGTGCCAGCAGTGACCGGGGGGGGAGGCTTAGCTACACCTTC
CASSDRGGRLSYTF
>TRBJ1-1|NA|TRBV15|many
TGTGCCACCAGCAGAGGCGTGAGGACTGAAGCTTTCTTT
CATSRGVRTEAFF
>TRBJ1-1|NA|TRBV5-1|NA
TGCGCCAGCAGCTTGGTAGGAGATGCTGAAGCTTTCTTT
CASSLVGDAEAFF
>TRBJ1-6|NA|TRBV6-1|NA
TGTCCCAGCAGTGAAGCGGTGGGGGGCAGTTTTTCTGATTCACCCCTCCACTTT
CPSSEAVGGSFSDSPLHF
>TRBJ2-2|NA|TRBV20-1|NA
TGCAGTGCCAGGGACTTCAATACCGGGGAGCTGTTTTTT
CSARDFNTGELFF
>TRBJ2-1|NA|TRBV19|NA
TGTGCCAGTAGTATTAGCAGCCTAAGAAATGAGCAGTTCTTC
CASSISSLRNEQFF
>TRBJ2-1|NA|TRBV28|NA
TGTGCCAGCAGGGAACCAGGTCTATCGAGCTCCTACAATGAGCAGTTCTTC
CASREPGLSSSYNEQFF
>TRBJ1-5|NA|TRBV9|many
TGTGCCAGCAGCCTTCGGACATCCGAGCCCCAGCATTTT
CASSLRTSEPQHF
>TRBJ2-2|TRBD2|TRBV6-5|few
TGTGCCAGCAGTTACTCCTTGGGGAGCGGGGGGAACACCGGGGAGCTGTTTTTT
CASSYSLGSGGNTGELFF
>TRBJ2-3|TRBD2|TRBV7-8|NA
TGTGCCAGCAGCAGACTAGCGGGGGGACGTATCTCTAGCACAGATACGCAGTATTTT
CASSRLAGGRISSTDTQYF
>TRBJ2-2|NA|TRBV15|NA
TGTGCCACCAGCAGAGGGGCCCTTTTGGCCAGAGTGGGGGAGCTGTTTTTT
CATSRGALLARVGELFF
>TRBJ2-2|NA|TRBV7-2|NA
TGTGCCAGCAGCTTACGGCAGGGACCGAACACCGGGGAGCTGTTTTTT
CASSLRQGPNTGELFF
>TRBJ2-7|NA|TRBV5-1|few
TGCGCCAGCAGCTCCCAAAGCGCGGGGACCGCCTACGAGCAGTACTTC
CASSSQSAGTAYEQYF
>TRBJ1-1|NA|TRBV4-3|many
TGCGCCAGCAGCCAAGACAGGGCGGAGGGCACTGAAGCTTTCTTT
CASSQDRAEGTEAFF
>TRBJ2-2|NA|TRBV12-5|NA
TGTGCTAGTGGCCCCATCCCAACAGGCACCGGGGAGCTGTTTTTT
CASGPIPTGTGELFF
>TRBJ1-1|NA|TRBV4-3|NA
TGCGCCAGCAGCCATCAGGGAAGGAACACTGAAGCTTTCTTT
CASSHQGRNTEAFF
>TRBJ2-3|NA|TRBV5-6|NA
TGTGCCAGCAGCTTTGACAGGCCACTCACAGATACGCAGTATTTT
CASSFDRPLTDTQYF
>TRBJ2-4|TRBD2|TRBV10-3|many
TGTGCCATCAGCGCGACTAGCGGGGGCGGGGACATTCAGTACTTC
CAISATSGGGDIQYF
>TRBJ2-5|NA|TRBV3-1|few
TGTGCCAGCAGCCGGGCGGGGGCTGAGACCCAGTACTTC
CASSRAGAETQYF